One and the same sample provided the 20 T cell receptor beta chains below, sequenced in a study of T-cell memory formation after mild COVID-19. TCRdb reprocessed the 5' RACE reads via MiXCR and lists one record per CDR3 protein. The sample includes about 400,000 distinct CDR3 sequences, approximately 14% of them seen just once. Sequenced: PBMCs or a T cell subset sorted from them (not recorded which). These receptors came from a man younger than 30 who had mild COVID-19 (a few samples of this study predate the infection). Cell type and time point are not known.

This clonotype was seen more than once but under ten times. V usage is TRBV9 and J usage is TRBJ2-1, with 7 nucleotides matching TRBD2. CDR3 length: 13 residues. Germline CDR1 SGDLS, CDR2 YYNGEE. The V and J ends lost 2 bases and 5 bases, in that order; junction bases with no gene match: 1. The CDR3 DNA reads as TGTGCCAGCAGCGTTACTAGCGACAATGAGCAGTTCTTC. This translates into CASSVTSDNEQFF. The variable domain in full, with the rest retrieved from reference TRBV9 and TRBJ2-1, is DSGVTQTPKHLITATGQRVTLRCSPRSGDLSVYWYQQSLDQGLQFLIQYYNGEERAKGNILERFSAQQFPDLHSELNLSSLELGDSALYFCASSVTSDNEQFFGPGTRLTVL.

This clonotype was seen only a few times. The chain carries TRBV5-4 and TRBJ1-2, with a weak D call TRBD1 (6 bases). The ends were cut back, 3 bases at V and 2 bases at J, with 17 bases in the middle. The CDR3 is 16 residues long. CDR1 is SGHNT, CDR2 YYREEE, per germline (reference sequence). CDR3 in amino acids: CASSYGQPIPNYGYTF. DNA of the CDR3: TGTGCCAGCAGCTATGGACAGCCAATACCCAACTATGGCTACACCTTC.

This clonotype appeared a few times. The gene calls are TRBV10-2 and TRBJ1-1; TRBD1 agrees at 8 bases. Germline CDR1 reads WSHSY; CDR2 reads SAAADI. The CDR3 length is 15 residues. Trimming at V came to 1 base and at J to 4 bases, leaving 5 bases not matched to a gene. DNA for the CDR3: TGCGCCAGCAGTGAGTGGGGGGACAGGTTCACTGAAGCTTTCTTT. It translates to CASSEWGDRFTEAFF.

This clonotype occurred a few times. The rearrangement uses TRBV20-1 and TRBJ2-3; 11 bases are a match to TRBD2. The CDR3 sequence is 15 residues long. In germline, CDR1 is DFQATT, CDR2 SNEGSKA (reference sequence). Trimming cost V 5 bases and J 3 bases; bases outside gene matches: 7. The CDR3, as DNA: TGCAGTGCTTCCCCCCGACTAGCGGGGACAGATACGCAGTATTTT. Translating gives CSASPRLAGTDTQYF.

This clonotype was counted between two and nine times. This chain uses TRBV5-1 with TRBJ2-7, with TRBD1 matching 11 bases. In germline, CDR1 is SGHRS, CDR2 YFSETQ. This CDR3 has 15 amino acids. The V gene end was trimmed by 5 bases and the J gene end by 1 base; junction bases not matched to a gene: 5. The CDR3 sequence is CASSFGDRGSYEQYV. The CDR3 DNA is TGCGCCAGCAGTTTTGGGGACAGGGGGTCCTACGAGCAGTACGTC.

This clonotype was detected ten times or more. The chain's CDR3 is CSATDREPNEQFF. The CDR3 nucleotides are TGCAGTGCCACGGACAGGGAGCCAAATGAGCAGTTCTTC. The chain has TRBV20-1 and TRBJ2-1; TRBD1 aligns across 8 bases. The germline gives CDR1 DFQATT, CDR2 SNEGSKA (reference sequence). CDR3 length equals 13 residues. With V trimmed by 6 bases and J by 7 bases, 8 bases remained unmatched.

At least ten counts were recorded for this clonotype. The J gene is TRBJ1-2, the V gene TRBV4-3; maybe TRBD1 (5 bases). The germline V gene encodes CDR1 LGHNA and CDR2 YSLEER. The CDR3 covers 14 residues. The V and J ends lost 0 bases and 2 bases respectively, with 7 bases between them. CDR3 DNA sequence: TGCGCCAGCAGCCAAGAAAGGGGAAACTATGGCTACACCTTC. Translating gives CASSQERGNYGYTF.

At least ten counts were recorded for this clonotype. The junction departs from germline at one end; a sequencing error may be responsible. The chain links TRBV12-3 or TRBV12-4 to TRBJ1-2, with D hard to call. This CDR3 comprises 13 residues. The CDR3 coding sequence is TGCGCCAGCAGCTTAGGCCAGAACTATGGCTACACCTTC. This codes for CASSLGQNYGYTF.

The genes are TRBV11-2 and TRBJ2-3; 9 bases agree with TRBD1. V was clipped by 3 bases and J by 2 bases; unmatched bases: 3. The CDR3 is made up of 15 amino acids. Germline loops: CDR1 SGHAT, CDR2 FQNNGV. DNA for the CDR3: TGTGCCAGCAGCTTCGGGACAGGGACCACAGATACGCAGTATTTT. Translating gives CASSFGTGTTDTQYF.

The chain couples TRBV7-2 to TRBJ1-2; D ambiguous. The CDR3 extends over 14 amino acids. Germline CDR1 and CDR2: SGHTA and FQGNSA. Deletions cut 2 bases from V and 8 bases from J, with 15 bases between. The CDR3 DNA sequence: TGTGCCAGCAGCTTAAGTTTAGGAGGGAAGGGCTACACCTTC. It yields the protein CASSLSLGGKGYTF.

This clonotype turned up a few times. The CDR3 sequence: CASSSLGTGSDTQYF. DNA for the CDR3: TGCGCCAGCAGCAGCCTTGGGACAGGCTCAGATACGCAGTATTTT. This chain links TRBV5-1 with TRBJ2-3; 8 positions match TRBD1. This CDR3 is 15 amino acids long. Germline CDR1 and CDR2: SGHRS and YFSETQ. Trimming took 4 bases from V and 4 from J; bases not matched to a gene: 8. Full variable domain (remainder filled in from reference TRBV5-1 and TRBJ2-3): KAGVTQTPRYLIKTRGQQVTLSCSPISGHRSVSWYQQTPGQGLQFLFEYFSETQRNKGNFPGRFSGRQFSNSRSEMNVSTLELGDSALYLCASSSLGTGSDTQYFGPGTRLTVL.

J is TRBJ2-1 and V is TRBV5-5, with 7 bases matching TRBD1. This CDR3 is built from 14 residues. Germline V gene lookup returns CDR1 SGHKS and CDR2 YYEKEE (reference sequence). V gave up 5 bases and J gave up 5 bases; unmatched junction bases: 7. CDR3 DNA: TGTGCCAGCAGTCAACAGGGGTGGGACAATGAGCAGTTCTTC. It specifies CASSQQGWDNEQFF.

This clonotype was picked up many times. This chain links TRBV6-5 with TRBJ1-2; 9 bases agree with TRBD1. The CDR3 loop spans 15 amino acids. With 4 bases clipped from V and 8 bases from J, the junction kept 11 bases outside the gene matches. Germline-derived CDR1 and CDR2 are MNHEY and SVGAGI. Written as DNA, the CDR3 is TGTGCCAGCAGTTCAACGTCGGGGACAGGGCAAGGCTACACCTTC. This gives the protein CASSSTSGTGQGYTF.

This chain links TRBV25-1 with TRBJ2-5, with D uncertain. This CDR3 spans 13 amino acids. CDR1 MGHDK and CDR2 SYGVNS come from the germline V gene. V was trimmed by 3 bases and J by 5 bases, leaving 10 bases between them. The CDR3 DNA follows: TGTGCCAGCAGTGAGAGATCCGGGGAGACCCAGTACTTC. It translates to CASSERSGETQYF.

V is TRBV6-2 or TRBV6-3 and J is TRBJ2-3; D is unclear. The CDR3 length is 15 residues. The V end was cut by 10 bases, the J end by 1 base, with 18 bases between. Germline V gene data show CDR1 as MNHEY and CDR2 as SVGEGT. CDR3 in amino acids: CATRDGPRRTDTQYF. CDR3 coding DNA: TGTGCCACCAGAGATGGACCTAGGCGCACAGATACGCAGTATTTT.

This clonotype was observed at least ten times. The rearrangement joins TRBV5-4 to TRBJ1-4; TRBD1 is a possible D gene (6 bases). The CDR3 has 14 residues. Germline V lookup: CDR1 SGHNT, CDR2 YYREEE (reference sequence). V lost 3 bases to trimming and J lost 4 bases, with 10 bases between them. The CDR3 protein is CASSSGQNNEKLFF. CDR3 coding DNA: TGTGCCAGCAGCTCGGGACAAAATAATGAAAAACTGTTTTTT.

The rearrangement uses TRBV7-9 and TRBJ2-1; 7 positions match TRBD1. The CDR3 is 14 residues long. The J segment lost 14 bases and the V segment lost 1 base, leaving 11 bases of the junction unmatched. CDR1 SEHNR and CDR2 FQNEAQ come from the germline V gene (reference sequence). CDR3 nucleotides: TGTGCCAGCAGCTTAGAGGCTGACAGGGCGGTCGAGTTCTTC. It codes for CASSLEADRAVEFF.

J is TRBJ2-5 and V is TRBV12-3 or TRBV12-4; 7 bases agree with TRBD1. V shed 7 bases and J 4 bases; nucleotides not matched to a gene: 15. The CDR3 is 16 amino acids. In DNA, the CDR3 is TGTGCCAGCACCAACTCCCTCGGACAGGCGCCAGAGACCCAGTACTTC. Translation gives CASTNSLGQAPETQYF.

The V gene is TRBV20-1, the J gene TRBJ2-5; no firm D call. The CDR3 has 14 amino acids. Trimming removed 5 bases at V and 2 bases at J, with 15 bases between. Per the germline V gene, CDR1 is DFQATT and CDR2 is SNEGSKA (reference sequence). The CDR3 loop reads CSADHPAGQETQYF. The CDR3 region has the DNA TGCAGTGCTGACCACCCCGCAGGACAAGAGACCCAGTACTTC.

This clonotype has a handful of counts. The chain recombines TRBV7-6 with TRBJ2-2; 10 bases are shared with TRBD2. V lost 4 bases and J lost 1; bases outside the gene matches: 3. CDR1 and CDR2 from the germline V gene are SGHVS and FNYEAQ. CDR3 length equals 16 residues. The CDR3 is CASSSRLAGNTGELFF. DNA for the CDR3: TGTGCCAGCAGCTCACGACTAGCGGGGAACACCGGGGAGCTGTTTTTT.